This T cell receptor (beta chain) was observed in a study of T cell responses to AZD1222 COVID-19 vaccine. As to this clone: Its antigen is undetermined.

Measured with immunoSEQ multiplex PCR; TCRdb has only the in-frame clones, and not every one. The sample lists approximately 70,000 clones; around four fifths were seen once. Notes on the study in general: Nearly half of spike-specific TCRs reportedly target variant regions that are unmutated in the B.1.351 and B.1.1.7 variants. Sampled repertoires all dated from after the peak T cell response.

CDR1 and CDR2 (germline): SGHNT, YYREEE (reference sequence). V was clipped by 3 bases and J by 3 bases; unmatched bases: 5. The CDR3 contains 15 residues. Source: peripheral blood, taken on day 0 of AZD1222 vaccination. The sequence was collected from an adult in good health. This rearrangement joins TRBV5-4 to TRBJ2-7; 11 bases are a match to TRBD2. CDR3: CASSSVAGGSYEQYF. CDR3 sequence (DNA): TGTGCCAGCAGCTCGGTAGCGGGGGGGAGCTACGAGCAGTACTTC.